The clone carrying this T cell receptor beta chain was counted a single time. Its target is unknown. This sample is drawn from a study of graft-versus-host responses after intestinal transplantation. Sequencing was performed with immunoSEQ multiplex PCR; in TCRdb, only in-frame clones are kept and a portion is missing. The data contain 80,000 to 100,000 clones, over 80% of them seen just once; the ten biggest clones take up about 18%. The source of this sequence is a human donor who received an intestinal transplant. The material was unstimulated CD8+ T cells sorted from spleen or lymph node cells, obtained before intestinal transplant.

The CDR3 sequence is CASSQDWGGAGNTIYF. The CDR3, as DNA: TGTGCCAGCAGCCAAGATTGGGGGGGCGCGGGAAACACCATATATTTT. The J gene is TRBJ1-3, the V gene TRBV4-2; weak D call: TRBD1 (6 bases). Per germline, CDR1 LGHNA and CDR2 YNFKEQ. The CDR3 has 16 amino acids. Trimming removed 0 bases from V and 4 bases from J, with 13 bases in between.